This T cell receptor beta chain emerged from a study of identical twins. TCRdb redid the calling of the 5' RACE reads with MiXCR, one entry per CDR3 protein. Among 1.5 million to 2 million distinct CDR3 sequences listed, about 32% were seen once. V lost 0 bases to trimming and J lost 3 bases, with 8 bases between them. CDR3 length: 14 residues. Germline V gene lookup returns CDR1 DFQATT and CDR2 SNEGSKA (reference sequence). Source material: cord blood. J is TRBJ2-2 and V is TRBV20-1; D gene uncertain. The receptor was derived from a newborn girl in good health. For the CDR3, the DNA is TGCAGTGCTAGAGATGAGCTCGACACCGGGGAGCTGTTTTTT. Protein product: CSARDELDTGELFF.